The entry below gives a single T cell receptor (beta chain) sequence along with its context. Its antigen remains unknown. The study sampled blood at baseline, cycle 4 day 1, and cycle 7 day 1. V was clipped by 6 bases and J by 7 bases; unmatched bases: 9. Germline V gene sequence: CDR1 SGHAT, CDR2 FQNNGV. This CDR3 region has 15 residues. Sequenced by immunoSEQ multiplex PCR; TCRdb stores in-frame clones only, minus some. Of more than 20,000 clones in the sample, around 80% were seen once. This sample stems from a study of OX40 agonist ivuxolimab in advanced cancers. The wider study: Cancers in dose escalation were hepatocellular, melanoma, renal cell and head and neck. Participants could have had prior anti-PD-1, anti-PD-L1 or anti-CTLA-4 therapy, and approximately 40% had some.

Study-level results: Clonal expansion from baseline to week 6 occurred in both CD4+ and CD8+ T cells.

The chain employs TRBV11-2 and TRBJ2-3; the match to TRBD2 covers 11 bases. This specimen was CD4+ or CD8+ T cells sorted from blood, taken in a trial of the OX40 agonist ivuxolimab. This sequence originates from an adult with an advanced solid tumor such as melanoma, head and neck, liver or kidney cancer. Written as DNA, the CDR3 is TGTGCCAGCAGACTAGCGGGAGTAAATGACAATACGCAGTATTTT. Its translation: CASRLAGVNDNTQYF. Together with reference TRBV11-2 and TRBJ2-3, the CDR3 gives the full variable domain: EAGVAQSPRYKIIEKRQSVAFWCNPISGHATLYWYQQILGQGPKLLIQFQNNGVVDDSQLPKDRFSAERLKGVDSTLKIQPAKLEDSAVYLCASRLAGVNDNTQYFGPGTRLTVL.